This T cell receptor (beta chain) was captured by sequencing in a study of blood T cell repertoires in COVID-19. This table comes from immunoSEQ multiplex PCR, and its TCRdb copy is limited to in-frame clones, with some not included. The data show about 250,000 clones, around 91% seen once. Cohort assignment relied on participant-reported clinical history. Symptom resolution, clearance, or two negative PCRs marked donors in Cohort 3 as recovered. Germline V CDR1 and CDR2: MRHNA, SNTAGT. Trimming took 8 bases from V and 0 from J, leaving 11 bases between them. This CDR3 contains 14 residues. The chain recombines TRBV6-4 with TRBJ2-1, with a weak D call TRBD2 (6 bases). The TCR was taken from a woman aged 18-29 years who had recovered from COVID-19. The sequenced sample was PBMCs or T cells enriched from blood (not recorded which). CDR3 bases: TGTGCCAGCTCGGGGGAGAGCTCCTACAATGAGCAGTTCTTC. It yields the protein CASSGESSYNEQFF.